This TCR beta chain was recorded in a study of blood T cell repertoires in COVID-19. Study-level background: Italy, Spain and the United States were the sources of the convalescent and acute COVID-19 samples. The analysed material was cDNA or gDNA that came from T cells, B-cell-depleted T cells, or PBMCs.

Only one count was recorded for this clone. Per the original data handling: Amplification of reference gene primers provided the estimated nucleated cell counts. TCRdb keeps only in-frame clones here, not all; method: immunoSEQ multiplex PCR. V, J and clone size reflect that table, while D and trimming were determined from the DNA. The data contain around 140,000 clones, roughly 90% of them singletons. V gave up 2 bases and J gave up 3 bases, with 12 bases separating them. This CDR3 is 15 amino acids long. Germline V CDR1 and CDR2: KGHSH, LQKENI. The sequence was obtained from a man aged 55 to 70 with active or convalescent COVID-19. The material sequenced was peripheral blood. This chain uses TRBV18 with TRBJ2-3, with TRBD1 as a possible D gene (6 bases). The DNA for the CDR3 is TGTGCCAGCTCACCATTCGCAGGGACAACAGATACGCAGTATTTT. Amino acids: CASSPFAGTTDTQYF.